The present entry profiles one T cell receptor beta chain with its context. Its antigen remains unidentified. This record belongs to a study of T cells after yellow fever vaccination. Points from the study as a whole: Detected again after the booster were most primary-vaccination clones, at 96% CD4 and 80% to 90% CD8. FACS-sorted repertoires could harbor abundant contaminating bulk-population clonotypes. Overlap between CD4 and CD8 compartments was detected for a small share of clonotypes.

A 5'RACE template-switching step, the method used to make TCR cDNA, added a universal primer site and UMIs. In TCRdb, the 5' RACE reads were re-called with MiXCR into one record per CDR3 protein. Of 120,000 or so distinct CDR3 sequences in the sample, around 15% were seen once. This CDR3 comprises 15 residues. Trimming cost V 2 bases and J 0 bases, with 8 bases left between them. Germline CDR1 is MNHEY and CDR2 is SVGEGT. The V gene is TRBV6-2 or TRBV6-3, the J gene TRBJ1-5; D perhaps matches TRBD1 (5 bases). This specimen consisted of CD8+ T cells sorted from PBMCs, obtained 5 days after the yellow fever booster vaccination. The TCR was taken from a man between 18 and 29 years old who received the YFV17D yellow fever vaccine. The CDR3 sequence: CASSYGAYSNQPQHF. CDR3 nucleotides: TGTGCCAGCAGTTACGGGGCTTATAGCAATCAGCCCCAGCATTTT.